The 9 T cell receptor beta chains below all came from one sample that was sequenced in a study of cytomegalovirus exposure and HLA in healthy donors. PCR used 60 Vbeta primers and 13 Jbeta primers. Produced via immunoSEQ multiplex PCR; TCRdb's table is partial and in-frame only. The sample carries about 94,000 clones, about three quarters recorded once. Sequencing input: PBMCs. The receptor source for this set is a man aged 35-49 years in good health and CMV-seropositive.

This clone turned up a few times. The rearrangement links TRBV5-4 to TRBJ2-7; 11 bases fit TRBD1. The ends lost 9 bases at V and 10 bases at J; junction bases unmatched: 9. Germline assignment: CDR1 SGHNT and CDR2 YYREEE (reference sequence). The CDR3 spans 12 residues. CDR3: CATTGTGGLQYF. CDR3 nucleotide sequence: TGTGCCACCACAGGGACAGGGGGGTTACAGTACTTC.

The V and J genes are TRBV9 and TRBJ2-3; TRBD1 matches 8 bases. This CDR3 comprises 13 residues. With V trimmed by 4 bases and J by 11 bases, 9 bases remained unmatched. CDR1 SGDLS and CDR2 YYNGEE come from the germline V gene. The CDR3: CASSPSGQGRQYF. The CDR3 nucleotides are TGTGCCAGCAGCCCCTCCGGACAGGGAAGGCAGTATTTT.

This chain connects TRBV29-1 to TRBJ2-3, with TRBD2 matching over 15 bases. CDR1 and CDR2 (germline): SQVTM, ANQGSEA. The trim removed 6 bases at V and 5 bases at J, leaving 3 bases unmatched. The CDR3 spans 14 residues. The CDR3 spells CSVRTSGREDTQYF. The CDR3 DNA sequence: TGCAGCGTACGGACTAGCGGGAGGGAAGATACGCAGTATTTT.

The V call is TRBV7-9, the J call TRBJ1-6; perhaps TRBD1 as D (5 bases). The CDR3 has 19 residues. V was shortened by 5 bases and J by 0 bases, with 20 bases between the two germline ends. Germline-derived CDR1 and CDR2 are SEHNR and FQNEAQ (reference sequence). DNA of the CDR3: TGTGCCAGCAGCCTAGAAATAGACAGCGGGAGCTCCTATAATTCACCCCTCCACTTT. The encoded protein is CASSLEIDSGSSYNSPLHF.

The genes are TRBV4-3 and TRBJ1-2; maybe TRBD1 (5 bases). CDR1 and CDR2 (germline): LGHNA, YSLEER. V gave up 0 bases and J gave up 0 bases, with 11 bases separating them. The CDR3 spans 16 residues. Here the CDR3 DNA reads TGCGCCAGCAGCCAAGAAGGGGTAGGAGCTAACTATGGCTACACCTTC. Its protein is CASSQEGVGANYGYTF.

V and J are TRBV16 and TRBJ1-1; TRBD1 might be the D (6 bases). The CDR3 is 16 amino acids. Germline V gene lookup returns CDR1 KGHSY and CDR2 FQNENV. V dropped 2 bases and J dropped 3 bases, with 16 bases sitting between them. The CDR3 region has the DNA TGTGCCAGCAGCCAACTAGGGACAACTGGGGACACTGAAGCTTTCTTT. Amino acid sequence: CASSQLGTTGDTEAFF.

The CDR3 protein is CASSDTGGFRTDTQYF. Here the CDR3 DNA reads TGTGCCAGCAGTGATACAGGGGGCTTTCGAACAGATACGCAGTATTTT. This sequence joins TRBV2 and TRBJ2-3; 9 nucleotides match TRBD1. This CDR3 is built from 16 residues. Germline lookup yields CDR1 SNHLY and CDR2 FYNNEI. Trimming removed 3 bases from V and 3 bases from J; junction bases left unmatched: 7.

The chain combines TRBV27 with TRBJ1-2; 9 positions match TRBD1. This CDR3 contains 17 residues. Germline V gene lookup returns CDR1 MNHEY and CDR2 SMNVEV (reference sequence). The ends lost 6 bases at V and 6 bases at J; junction bases unmatched: 17. In DNA, the CDR3 is TGTGCCAGCAGCCCCTCTCGAACCGGGACAGGGCTTAATGGCTACACCTTC. Amino acids: CASSPSRTGTGLNGYTF.

The V gene is TRBV27, the J gene TRBJ2-5, with D perhaps TRBD1 (6 bases). This CDR3 region has 16 residues. Germline CDR1 reads MNHEY; CDR2 reads SMNVEV (reference sequence). The V end was cut by 2 bases, the J end by 2 bases, with 15 bases between. The CDR3 loop reads CASSLRRYQGQETQYF. The CDR3 DNA is TGTGCCAGCAGTTTACGGCGCTACCAGGGGCAAGAGACCCAGTACTTC.